The rows below give T cell receptor beta chains drawn from one sample of a study of cytomegalovirus exposure and HLA in healthy donors. TCRdb's table, derived via immunoSEQ multiplex PCR, lists solely in-frame clones and lacks some. The sample features over 30,000 clones, with 3.5% to 5.5% in its top ten. Sequenced material: PBMCs. The receptors were sampled from a woman aged 40 to 49 in good health and CMV-seropositive. Each CDR3 is given with its conserved first and last residue. Each record gives: D gene, clone size, J gene, V gene, CDR3 DNA, CDR3 protein. A D gene is named only where the DNA matches it firmly. Size tells how often a clone was seen (once, few, many) or the class of an expanded clone, and some rows leave it out.

D: NA
size: NA
J: TRBJ2-1
V: TRBV19
DNA: TGTGCCAGTAGTCCCCCATGGACAGCAGACAATGAGCAGTTCTTC
CDR3: CASSPPWTADNEQFF

D: TRBD2
size: NA
J: TRBJ2-7
V: TRBV19
DNA: TGTGCCAGTAGTATAGCGGGAGGGAACGAGCAGTACTTC
CDR3: CASSIAGGNEQYF

D: TRBD1
size: NA
J: TRBJ2-7
V: TRBV7-2
DNA: TGTGCCAGCAGCCGGGACAGGGGGCTCGACGAGCAGTACTTC
CDR3: CASSRDRGLDEQYF

D: NA
size: NA
J: TRBJ1-5
V: TRBV4-1
DNA: TGCGCCAGCAGCCAAAACAGGATGAGTCGTCAGCCCCAGCATTTT
CDR3: CASSQNRMSRQPQHF

D: NA
size: NA
J: TRBJ1-1
V: TRBV10-3
DNA: TGTGCCATCAGTGAGTCGGGGCCAAGGGCTTTCTTT
CDR3: CAISESGPRAFF

D: NA
size: NA
J: TRBJ1-1
V: TRBV6-6
DNA: TGTGCCAGCAGTTACAGCGACGACACTGAAGCTTTCTTT
CDR3: CASSYSDDTEAFF

D: TRBD2
size: NA
J: TRBJ2-1
V: TRBV30
DNA: TGTGCCTGGACCGTGGGGACTAGCGACCACAATGAGCAGTTCTTC
CDR3: CAWTVGTSDHNEQFF

D: NA
size: NA
J: TRBJ2-1
V: TRBV6-5
DNA: TGTGCCAGCAGTTCCGGGGGAATAGCGATAAATGAGCAGTTCTTC
CDR3: CASSSGGIAINEQFF

D: NA
size: NA
J: TRBJ2-3
V: TRBV5-8
DNA: TGTGCCAGCAGCTTTAGTTTCGACACAGATACGCAGTATTTT
CDR3: CASSFSFDTDTQYF

D: NA
size: NA
J: TRBJ1-5
V: TRBV28
DNA: TGTGCCATCTCAAACCGGGACGGACTAATTTCGGATCAGCCCCAGCATTTT
CDR3: CAISNRDGLISDQPQHF

D: NA
size: NA
J: TRBJ1-1
V: TRBV27
DNA: TGTGCCAGCTCTCTTAGGGGGGGCCCAGGGAAAGCTTTCTTT
CDR3: CASSLRGGPGKAFF

D: TRBD2
size: NA
J: TRBJ2-7
V: TRBV7-3
DNA: TGTGCCAGCAGTGAAGACACTAGCGGAGCCTACGAGCAGTACTTC
CDR3: CASSEDTSGAYEQYF

D: TRBD1
size: NA
J: TRBJ1-1
V: TRBV30
DNA: TGTGCCTGGGCCACAGGGGGCGAAGCTTTCTTT
CDR3: CAWATGGEAFF

D: NA
size: NA
J: TRBJ1-2
V: TRBV7-9
DNA: TGTGCCAGCAACCTTGTCCAGATAACTAACTATGGCTACACCTTC
CDR3: CASNLVQITNYGYTF

D: TRBD1
size: NA
J: TRBJ2-1
V: TRBV5-1
DNA: TGCGCCAGCAGCTTGGGGACAGGATACAATGAGCAGTTCTTC
CDR3: CASSLGTGYNEQFF

D: TRBD1
size: NA
J: TRBJ2-3
V: TRBV7-6
DNA: TGTGCCAGCAGCTTAGGACAGGGGAGCACAGATACGCAGTATTTT
CDR3: CASSLGQGSTDTQYF

D: TRBD1
size: NA
J: TRBJ2-7
V: TRBV15
DNA: TGTGCCACCAGCGTGGGGACAGGGGAATACGAGCAGTACTTC
CDR3: CATSVGTGEYEQYF

D: NA
size: NA
J: TRBJ2-1
V: TRBV19
DNA: TGTGCCAGTAGTATTTCGAGAATCCCCGACAATGAGCAGTTCTTC
CDR3: CASSISRIPDNEQFF

D: TRBD1
size: NA
J: TRBJ1-2
V: TRBV6-6
DNA: TGTGCCAGCAGTCCGGGACAGGTTAAAGTTGGCTACACCTTC
CDR3: CASSPGQVKVGYTF

D: NA
size: NA
J: TRBJ2-7
V: TRBV7-2
DNA: TGTGCCAGCAGCCCCGCCTACGAGCAGTACTTC
CDR3: CASSPAYEQYF

D: TRBD1
size: NA
J: TRBJ2-7
V: TRBV28
DNA: TGTGCCAGCAGTCCGGGTCGGACAGGCTCACCATCCTACGAGCAGTACTTC
CDR3: CASSPGRTGSPSYEQYF

D: NA
size: NA
J: TRBJ1-1
V: TRBV29-1
DNA: TGCAGCGTCAGGTGGGGGGGCACTGAAGCTTTCTTT
CDR3: CSVRWGGTEAFF

D: NA
size: NA
J: TRBJ1-1
V: TRBV9
DNA: TGTGCCAGCAGCGTATCGGGGGACACTGAAGCTTTCTTT
CDR3: CASSVSGDTEAFF

D: NA
size: NA
J: TRBJ1-2
V: TRBV10-3
DNA: TGTGCCATCAGTGAGCCGTCGGGGAACTATGGCTACACCTTC
CDR3: CAISEPSGNYGYTF

D: NA
size: NA
J: TRBJ2-5
V: TRBV28
DNA: TGTGCCAGCAGTTTTCTTGTCCAAGAGACCCAGTACTTC
CDR3: CASSFLVQETQYF

D: NA
size: NA
J: TRBJ2-1
V: TRBV6-6
DNA: TGTGCCAGCAGCCAACTTCAGGGGTATGGCTACAATGAGCAGTTCTTC
CDR3: CASSQLQGYGYNEQFF

D: NA
size: NA
J: TRBJ1-1
V: TRBV2
DNA: TGTGCCAGCAGCACCTACAGATACGAAGCTTTCTTT
CDR3: CASSTYRYEAFF

D: TRBD2
size: NA
J: TRBJ2-2
V: TRBV19
DNA: TGTGCCAGTAGTACGAACCGGGACTACAACACCGGGGAGCTGTTTTTT
CDR3: CASSTNRDYNTGELFF

D: NA
size: NA
J: TRBJ2-6
V: TRBV6-1
DNA: TGTGCCAGCAGTGACGGTGAAACTGGGGCCAACGTCCTGACTTTC
CDR3: CASSDGETGANVLTF

D: TRBD1
size: NA
J: TRBJ2-7
V: TRBV6-6
DNA: TGTGCCAGCAGCCGCCGGGACAGGGGGCAAGGCGAGCAGTACTTC
CDR3: CASSRRDRGQGEQYF

D: NA
size: NA
J: TRBJ2-5
V: TRBV5-1
DNA: TGCGCCAGCAGCCTATTGGACTCTATAGGGGAGACCCAGTACTTC
CDR3: CASSLLDSIGETQYF

D: TRBD2
size: NA
J: TRBJ2-7
V: TRBV9
DNA: TGTGCCAGCAGCGCGGGACTAGCGGGAGGCGATGAGCAGTACTTC
CDR3: CASSAGLAGGDEQYF

D: TRBD2
size: NA
J: TRBJ2-2
V: TRBV6-6
DNA: TGTGCCAGCAGTGTAGCGGGAGAGGTCACCGGGGAGCTGTTTTTT
CDR3: CASSVAGEVTGELFF

D: TRBD1
size: NA
J: TRBJ1-5
V: TRBV6-5
DNA: TGTGCCAGCAGTTCCATTTCAGGGGGTAGCAATCAGCCCCAGCATTTT
CDR3: CASSSISGGSNQPQHF

D: TRBD1
size: NA
J: TRBJ2-7
V: TRBV7-9
DNA: TGTGCCAGCAGCTTGGGACAGGACTACGAGCAGTACTTC
CDR3: CASSLGQDYEQYF

D: TRBD2
size: NA
J: TRBJ2-3
V: TRBV9
DNA: TGTGCCAGCAGCGTCGGGGGGAGCACAGATACGCAGTATTTT
CDR3: CASSVGGSTDTQYF

D: TRBD2
size: NA
J: TRBJ2-1
V: TRBV29-1
DNA: TGCAGCGCCGTACTAGCGGGAGGCGATGAGCAGTTCTTC
CDR3: CSAVLAGGDEQFF

D: NA
size: NA
J: TRBJ2-5
V: TRBV5-6
DNA: TGTGCCAGCACAAACTGGGGGGGGGCGGAAGAGACCCAGTACTTC
CDR3: CASTNWGGAEETQYF

D: TRBD2
size: NA
J: TRBJ2-2
V: TRBV19
DNA: TGTGCCAGTAGTAGCTCGACTAGCGGGAGTACCACCGGGGAGCTGTTTTTT
CDR3: CASSSSTSGSTTGELFF

D: TRBD2
size: NA
J: TRBJ2-5
V: TRBV9
DNA: TGTGCCAGCAGCGAGACTAGCGGGAGAGGGTGGGAGACCCAGTACTTC
CDR3: CASSETSGRGWETQYF

D: TRBD2
size: NA
J: TRBJ2-1
V: TRBV19
DNA: TGTGCCAGTAGTTCACCGGGACTAGCGAATTACAATGAGCAGTTCTTC
CDR3: CASSSPGLANYNEQFF

D: NA
size: NA
J: TRBJ2-2
V: TRBV6-5
DNA: TGTGCCAGCAGAATCGGGAGTGTGCTTATCGGGGAGCTGTTTTTT
CDR3: CASRIGSVLIGELFF

D: NA
size: NA
J: TRBJ2-7
V: TRBV2
DNA: TGTGCCAGCAGTCCTAGTGCCTACGAGCAGTACTTC
CDR3: CASSPSAYEQYF

D: TRBD1
size: NA
J: TRBJ1-2
V: TRBV29-1
DNA: TGCAGTACGGAAGACAGGGGAGCTAACTATGGCTACACCTTC
CDR3: CSTEDRGANYGYTF

D: NA
size: NA
J: TRBJ1-2
V: TRBV21-1
DNA: TGTGCCAGCAGCAAAGTCTCGGGACTTCAGCCAGGCTACACCTTC
CDR3: CASSKVSGLQPGYTF

D: TRBD2
size: NA
J: TRBJ2-3
V: TRBV2
DNA: TGTGCCAGCAGTCTCGGCCTAGCGGGAGGCACAGATACGCAGTATTTT
CDR3: CASSLGLAGGTDTQYF

D: TRBD1
size: NA
J: TRBJ1-2
V: TRBV18
DNA: TGTGCCAGCTCCGCTCGAGGGGGCGATGGCTACACCTTC
CDR3: CASSARGGDGYTF

D: TRBD1
size: NA
J: TRBJ2-7
V: TRBV18
DNA: TGTGCCAGCTCACCGGGACAGCACTACGAGCAGTACTTC
CDR3: CASSPGQHYEQYF

D: NA
size: medium-sized
J: TRBJ1-2
V: TRBV7-9
DNA: TGTGCCAGCAGCTTAGTCGGGAGGGGAGAGGAAGGCTACACCTTC
CDR3: CASSLVGRGEEGYTF

D: NA
size: NA
J: TRBJ1-1
V: TRBV4-1
DNA: TGCGCCAGCAGCCAAGATCGCGGGTACACTGAAGCTTTCTTT
CDR3: CASSQDRGYTEAFF

D: TRBD1
size: NA
J: TRBJ2-7
V: TRBV14
DNA: TGTGCCAGCAGCCAAGGGTCACCTGGGGAGACAGGGGCCTTCTACGAGCAGTACTTC
CDR3: CASSQGSPGETGAFYEQYF

D: NA
size: NA
J: TRBJ1-1
V: TRBV7-2
DNA: TGTGCCAGCAGGAAGCGGCGGAGTCACACTGAAGCTTTCTTT
CDR3: CASRKRRSHTEAFF